This record concerns one TCR beta chain sequence. What it binds is not known. This record comes from a study of T cells expressing NK-cell markers. Whole-study context: Out of eight donors sequenced, seven tested HCMV-seropositive and the remaining one seronegative.

The CDR3 sequence is 17 residues long. Looked up from germline, CDR1 is SGHTA and CDR2 is FQGNSA. Making the TCR beta cDNA relied on 5'RACE template switching with UMIs. TCRdb re-called the 5' RACE reads, yielding one record per CDR3 amino acid sequence without DNA. The repertoire table contains about 190,000 distinct CDR3 sequences. Points from the study as a whole: Specificity for HCMV among expanded NKG2C+ T cell clones was not established.

The origin of this receptor is a man aged 18 to 70 in good health. The rearrangement joins TRBV7-2 to TRBJ2-1; as DNA is missing, the TRBD2 call by TCRdb cannot be tested. Sequencing input: blood T cells: a sorted CD56 or NKG2C T cell subset, CD4+ or CD8+ T cells, or bulk PBMC T cells (not recorded which). Here the CDR3 reads CASSLGVVASGGDEQFF.